Only one count was recorded for the clone carrying this T cell receptor beta chain. Sequenced by immunoSEQ multiplex PCR; TCRdb stores in-frame clones only, minus some. The sample has roughly 200,000 clones; approximately 80% are singletons. A Seattle source enrolled patients during active infection and followed them longitudinally. These data belong to a study of blood T cell repertoires in COVID-19. The CDR3 sequence is 15 residues long. Germline CDR1 is SGHRS and CDR2 is YFSETQ. Trimming shortened V by 0 bases and J by 4 bases, and 11 bases separated the two germline ends. Sequenced: peripheral blood. V usage is TRBV5-1 and J usage is TRBJ1-3, with D possibly matching TRBD1 (5 bases). This sequence was found in a woman of 80 years or more with COVID-19, enrolled during active disease. The CDR3 here is CASSLEGVPGNTIYF. The CDR3, as DNA: TGCGCCAGCAGCTTGGAAGGGGTCCCAGGAAACACCATATATTTT. Combining the CDR3 with reference TRBV5-1 and TRBJ1-3 gives the whole variable domain KAGVTQTPRYLIKTRGQQVTLSCSPISGHRSVSWYQQTPGQGLQFLFEYFSETQRNKGNFPGRFSGRQFSNSRSEMNVSTLELGDSALYLCASSLEGVPGNTIYFGEGSWLTVV.